These T cell receptor beta chains were read from a single sample in a study of CD8 T cells in Susac syndrome. TCRdb redid the calling of the immunoSEQ multiplex PCR reads with MiXCR, one entry per CDR3 protein. The sample consists of 150,000 to 200,000 distinct CDR3 sequences, approximately 93% of them appearing once. Sequencing was carried out using CD4+ T cells from PBMCs. The receptor set was obtained from a human donor with multiple sclerosis. Both conserved end residues are part of each CDR3. The order of the fields is CDR3 protein, CDR3 DNA, D gene, clone size, J gene, V gene. The D gene is left open where the match is weak. Not every row has a clone size; where given, it reads once, few, many or a size class.

CASLKRVDYEQYF,TGTGCCAGCCTAAAACGGGTCGACTACGAGCAGTACTTC,.,few,TRBJ2-7,TRBV6-2/TRBV6-3
CASSQDPQGGELFF,TGTGCCAGCAGCCAAGATCCCCAGGGAGGTGAGCTGTTTTTT,.,.,TRBJ2-2,TRBV3-1
CASSYRRDYGYTF,TGTGCCAGCAGCTACAGGCGGGACTATGGCTACACCTTC,.,.,TRBJ1-2,TRBV3-1
CASSQGARPITYEQYF,TGTGCCAGCAGCCAAGGGGCTAGGCCCATTACCTACGAGCAGTACTTC,.,.,TRBJ2-7,TRBV3-1
CAISVGTGPYEQYF,TGTGCCATCAGTGTGGGCACCGGTCCCTACGAGCAGTACTTC,.,once,TRBJ2-7,TRBV10-3
CASSVSHPNYGYTF,TGTGCCAGCAGTGTCTCCCACCCTAACTATGGCTACACCTTC,.,.,TRBJ1-2,TRBV25-1
CASSQSGVLQETQYF,TGTGCCAGCAGTCAGTCCGGGGTTCTACAAGAGACCCAGTACTTC,.,.,TRBJ2-5,TRBV2
CSLAGTPHYEQYF,TGCAGCCTAGCCGGGACGCCTCACTACGAGCAGTACTTC,.,.,TRBJ2-7,TRBV20-1
CAWSVPRGIWNEQFF,TGTGCCTGGAGTGTACCGCGGGGGATCTGGAATGAGCAGTTCTTC,TRBD2,.,TRBJ2-1,TRBV30
CASSLQVGMNTGELFF,TGCGCCAGCAGCTTGCAGGTTGGAATGAACACCGGGGAGCTGTTTTTT,.,.,TRBJ2-2,TRBV5-1
CASSIRGDNVLTF,TGTGCCAGCAGCATCAGGGGGGACAACGTCCTGACTTTC,.,.,TRBJ2-6,TRBV14
CASSSGTGKSTEAFF,TGTGCCAGCAGTTCCGGGACAGGGAAGTCCACTGAAGCTTTCTTT,TRBD1,.,TRBJ1-1,TRBV6-5
CASSSRLRFYEQYF,TGTGCCAGCAGCTCGAGGCTTAGATTCTACGAGCAGTACTTC,.,.,TRBJ2-7,TRBV3-1
CASRAGGTQETQYF,TGTGCCAGCAGAGCGGGAGGGACCCAAGAGACCCAGTACTTC,TRBD2,.,TRBJ2-5,TRBV2
CASSIALTGAGGYTF,TGTGCCAGTAGTATAGCCCTGACAGGGGCAGGAGGCTACACCTTC,TRBD1,.,TRBJ1-2,TRBV19